This T cell receptor (beta chain) was documented in a study of Graves' ophthalmopathy and Graves' hyperthyroidism. V was clipped by 6 bases and J by 7 bases; unmatched bases: 9. The CDR3 runs to 15 residues. Germline CDR1 is MNHEY and CDR2 is SVGEGT. Where ophthalmopathy was present, donors had moderate-to-severe activity, CAS ≥3, NOSPECS ≥4 and duration under 3 months. TCR beta CDR3 amplification used RNA transcripts. Investigators did first-round RT-PCR with HTBI primers, then second-round multiplex PCR. TCRdb re-analysed the multiplex PCR reads in MiXCR, keeping a single row per CDR3 protein. The sample consists of approximately 210,000 distinct CDR3 sequences, approximately 29% of them appearing once.

Sequenced: peripheral blood. The origin of this receptor is a man between 45 and 60 years old with Graves' ophthalmopathy. The gene calls are TRBV6-2 or TRBV6-3 and TRBJ2-2, with 9 bases that match TRBD2. The CDR3 region is CASRAGLATVGELFF. CDR3 DNA: TGTGCCAGCAGAGCCGGACTAGCGACGGTCGGGGAGCTGTTTTTT.